Below, 30 T cell receptor beta chains from the same sample are listed, as sequenced in a study of blood T cell repertoires in COVID-19. Sequencing used immunoSEQ multiplex PCR; TCRdb keeps in-frame clones, though not all of them. Seen here are 120,000 to 150,000 clones, over 80% observed once, and the top ten hold 0.95%. The material sequenced was peripheral blood. These receptors were obtained from a woman aged 45-59 years with acute or convalescent COVID-19.

This clone has a handful of counts. The chain recombines TRBV27 with TRBJ1-1; TRBD1 matches 7 bases. With 4 bases clipped from V and 4 bases from J, the junction kept 3 bases outside the gene matches. Germline-derived CDR1 and CDR2 are MNHEY and SMNVEV (reference sequence). The CDR3 is 13 amino acids. The CDR3: CASSSYRGTEAFF. The CDR3 DNA reads as TGTGCCAGCAGTTCCTACAGGGGCACTGAAGCTTTCTTT.

The rearrangement uses TRBV6-2 or TRBV6-3 and TRBJ1-5; a possible D gene is TRBD1 (6 bases). V shed 2 bases and J shed 6 bases, with 20 bases lying between them. CDR1 is MNHEY and CDR2 is SVGEGT in the germline V gene. The CDR3 is 17 residues long. CDR3: CASSYRGNRASGQPQHF. The DNA for the CDR3 is TGTGCCAGCAGTTACCGTGGTAACAGGGCATCAGGTCAGCCCCAGCATTTT.

The chain couples TRBV30 to TRBJ1-4; TRBD1 aligns across 9 bases. Per the germline V gene, CDR1 is GTSNPN and CDR2 is SVGIG (reference sequence). The V segment lost 8 bases and the J segment 5 bases; nucleotides outside the gene matches: 9. CDR3 size: 14 residues. The CDR3 protein is CALNRGPSNEKLFF. DNA of the CDR3: TGTGCCCTCAACAGGGGGCCGTCAAATGAAAAACTGTTTTTT.

This chain uses TRBV7-3 with TRBJ2-1; maybe TRBD2 (7 bases). The CDR3 totals 16 residues. Germline V CDR1 and CDR2: SGHTA, FQGTGA. The germline V and J ends were trimmed by 5 bases and 0 bases, with 14 bases remaining between them. CDR3 protein: CASSTNGGRSYNEQFF. Written as DNA, the CDR3 is TGTGCCAGCAGCACCAACGGGGGGCGCTCCTACAATGAGCAGTTCTTC.

The rearrangement uses TRBV28 and TRBJ2-4, with D unresolved. Germline assignment: CDR1 MDHEN and CDR2 SYDVKM. The CDR3 has 13 residues. With 6 bases removed from V and 0 bases from J, the gap between germline ends came to 6 bases. In nucleotides, the CDR3 is TGTGCCAGCAGGTCTAAAGCCAAAAACATTCAGTACTTC. This encodes CASRSKAKNIQYF.

The chain employs TRBV5-1 and TRBJ2-1, with 8 positions matching TRBD2. The CDR3 is 14 residues long. With V trimmed by 7 bases and J by 6 bases, 9 bases remained unmatched. Looked up from germline, CDR1 is SGHRS and CDR2 is YFSETQ. The CDR3 region is CASGSGSRVNEQFF. The CDR3 DNA is TGCGCCAGCGGCAGCGGGAGCCGGGTCAATGAGCAGTTCTTC.

The chain combines TRBV30 with TRBJ1-1, with D possibly being TRBD1 (5 bases). The CDR3 has 16 amino acids. Deletions cut 0 bases from V and 0 bases from J, with 14 bases between. Germline loops: CDR1 GTSNPN, CDR2 SVGIG (reference sequence). CDR3 bases: TGTGCCTGGAGTGTAAGTAACGAACAGGTGAACACTGAAGCTTTCTTT. It codes for CAWSVSNEQVNTEAFF. Drawing the rest from reference TRBV30 and TRBJ1-1, the complete variable domain is SQTIHQWPATLVQPVGSPLSLECTVEGTSNPNLYWYRQAAGRGLQLLFYSVGIGQISSEVPQNLSASRPQDRQFILSSKKLLLSDSGFYLCAWSVSNEQVNTEAFFGQGTRLTVV.

The CDR3 region has the DNA TGTGCCAGCAGTTTATCGCAGAATACCTATGGCTACACCTTC. Protein product: CASSLSQNTYGYTF. The chain links TRBV27 to TRBJ1-2, with no clear D. Trimming left V 0 bases short and J 4 bases short, with 9 bases between. The CDR3 has 14 amino acids. Germline CDR1 MNHEY, CDR2 SMNVEV (reference sequence).

The chain is built from TRBV6-1 and TRBJ2-7; 8 nucleotides line up with TRBD2. Losses at the gene ends were 0 bases for V and 2 bases for J; bases not matched to a gene: 9. Germline-derived CDR1 and CDR2 are MNHNS and SASEGT. This CDR3 comprises 17 residues. CDR3 DNA: TGTGCCAGCAGTGAAGCTCGGGGGGGGGCCGATACCTACGAGCAGTACTTC. It yields the protein CASSEARGGADTYEQYF.

This clone was counted once. The chain recombines TRBV6-4 with TRBJ1-6; 8 bases line up with TRBD1. The V gene's germline CDR1 is MRHNA and CDR2 SNTAGT. This CDR3 comprises 15 residues. The junction had 6 bases not matched to a gene; V was cut back by 5 bases and J by 6 bases. The CDR3 loop reads CASSQTGDGNSPLHF. As DNA, the CDR3 is TGTGCCAGCAGTCAGACAGGGGACGGTAATTCACCCCTCCACTTT.

The rearrangement links TRBV30 to TRBJ1-4; a possible D gene is TRBD1 (5 bases). The CDR3 has 17 residues. V dropped 1 base and J dropped 0 bases, with 15 bases sitting between them. The germline CDR1 and CDR2 sequences are GTSNPN and SVGIG (reference sequence). The CDR3 reads CAWSATDSVATNEKLFF. The CDR3 DNA sequence: TGTGCCTGGAGTGCAACCGACAGTGTTGCAACTAATGAAAAACTGTTTTTT.

The gene calls are TRBV29-1 and TRBJ1-2; 11 bases align to TRBD1. The CDR3 spans 13 residues. CDR1 is SQVTM, CDR2 ANQGSEA, per germline. The V gene end was trimmed by 3 bases and the J gene end by 5 bases; junction bases not matched to a gene: 2. This CDR3 is CSVEDRGPYGYTF. Here the CDR3 DNA reads TGCAGCGTTGAGGACAGGGGGCCATATGGCTACACCTTC.

The V call is TRBV4-1, the J call TRBJ1-3; possibly TRBD1 for D (6 bases). The germline V gene has CDR1 MGHRA and CDR2 YSYEKL. The V end lost 3 bases, the J end lost 2 bases, and 11 bases lay between the germline ends. CDR3 length: 15 residues. The CDR3 is CASSQGAAAGNTIYF. CDR3 bases: TGCGCCAGCAGCCAGGGGGCAGCAGCTGGAAACACCATATATTTT.

CDR3 DNA: TGTGCCAGCAGCTTAGACTTGGACAGCCCCAATCAGCCCCAGCATTTT. Translating gives CASSLDLDSPNQPQHF. This rearrangement joins TRBV11-2 to TRBJ1-5; TRBD1 is a possible D gene (6 bases). This CDR3 comprises 16 residues. Trimming pared 0 bases from V and 3 bases from J, leaving 12 bases between. Germline lookup yields CDR1 SGHAT and CDR2 FQNNGV.

This clone was counted a few times. The gene calls are TRBV5-1 and TRBJ1-6, with 10 bases identical to TRBD1. Germline lookup yields CDR1 SGHRS and CDR2 YFSETQ. The CDR3 covers 17 residues. The V segment lost 1 base and the J segment 7 bases; nucleotides outside the gene matches: 8. The CDR3 nucleotides read TGCGCCAGCAGCTTGAGCGCACAGACAGGGGGCAATTCACCCCTCCACTTT. Protein sequence: CASSLSAQTGGNSPLHF.

V and J are TRBV10-1 and TRBJ2-3; no clear D gene. The V end lost 0 bases, the J end lost 6 bases, and 7 bases lay between the germline ends. The CDR3 is 13 amino acids. Germline V CDR1 and CDR2: WNHNN, SYGVQD (reference sequence). CDR3 DNA: TGCGCCAGCAGTGAGTCAAGCAGGGATACGCAGTATTTT. Its protein is CASSESSRDTQYF.

The chain recombines TRBV5-4 with TRBJ2-5, with 11 bases lining up with TRBD2. This CDR3 has 16 residues. The germline V gene encodes CDR1 SGHNT and CDR2 YYREEE (reference sequence). J was trimmed by 2 bases and V by 2 bases; bases with no gene match: 5. CDR3: CASSFQLAGEQETQYF. CDR3 in DNA: TGTGCCAGCAGCTTCCAACTAGCGGGGGAACAAGAGACCCAGTACTTC.

This chain uses TRBV4-2 with TRBJ1-2; D call uncertain. Germline assignment: CDR1 LGHNA and CDR2 YNFKEQ. The V gene lost 0 bases and the J gene lost 0 bases, with 11 bases spanning the gap. CDR3 length equals 16 residues. Here the CDR3 DNA reads TGTGCCAGCAGCCAAGATGTTGGGCTATCTAACTATGGCTACACCTTC. Translating gives CASSQDVGLSNYGYTF.

The chain couples TRBV24-1 to TRBJ2-1; possible D gene TRBD1, 5 bases. The CDR3 has 16 residues. Germline V gene data show CDR1 as KGHDR and CDR2 as SFDVKD. With 1 base removed from V and 3 bases from J, the gap between germline ends came to 12 bases. The CDR3 sequence is CATSDFFQGGYNEQFF. Written as DNA, the CDR3 is TGTGCCACCAGTGATTTCTTTCAGGGTGGCTACAATGAGCAGTTCTTC.

The rearrangement joins TRBV2 to TRBJ2-2, with a tentative D call TRBD1 (6 bases). Germline V lookup: CDR1 SNHLY, CDR2 FYNNEI. The CDR3 runs to 16 residues. V was pared by 6 bases and J by 2 bases, with 16 bases between. The CDR3 nucleotides read TGTGCCAGCAGCCTTGGGGTGGGGGCCAACACCGGGGAGCTGTTTTTT. Translation gives CASSLGVGANTGELFF.

This clone was recorded only once. The CDR3 DNA is TGTGCCAGCAGCTCCCGTGGGACAGGGGACGGCTACACCTTC. Protein: CASSSRGTGDGYTF. V is TRBV9 and J is TRBJ1-2; 10 nucleotides match TRBD1. Per germline, CDR1 SGDLS and CDR2 YYNGEE. This CDR3 is 14 amino acids long. Trimming cost V 4 bases and J 8 bases; bases outside gene matches: 8.

CDR3 in DNA: TGTGCCAGCAGGCTTGACAGGGGATTTAATGAAAAACTGTTTTTT. Protein: CASRLDRGFNEKLFF. This rearrangement joins TRBV2 to TRBJ1-4; the match to TRBD1 covers 8 bases. CDR3 length equals 15 residues. The germline CDR1 and CDR2 sequences are SNHLY and FYNNEI. V gave up 6 bases and J gave up 4 bases; unmatched junction bases: 7.

This clone was detected once. This chain connects TRBV7-2 to TRBJ1-6, with D possibly TRBD1 on 6 matching bases. Trimming removed 1 base from V and 6 bases from J, with 7 bases in between. Germline lookup yields CDR1 SGHTA and CDR2 FQGNSA. This CDR3 spans 14 amino acids. CDR3 residues: CASSLGTANSPLHF. CDR3 DNA: TGTGCCAGCAGCTTAGGGACAGCTAATTCACCCCTCCACTTT.

This chain joins TRBV24-1 and TRBJ2-3; D perhaps matches TRBD1 (6 bases). This CDR3 is 16 amino acids long. V was pared by 4 bases and J by 3 bases, with 16 bases between. Germline V lookup: CDR1 KGHDR, CDR2 SFDVKD. The CDR3 is CATSDPGQGYTDTQYF. The DNA of the CDR3 is TGTGCCACCAGTGACCCTGGGCAGGGGTATACAGATACGCAGTATTTT.

V is TRBV14 and J is TRBJ2-7; D may be TRBD1 (5 bases). CDR1 SGHDN and CDR2 FVKESK come from the germline V gene. The CDR3 extends over 14 amino acids. With 0 bases removed from V and 2 bases from J, the gap between germline ends came to 8 bases. The DNA of the CDR3 is TGTGCCAGCAGCCAAGAAGGCAGGGCCTACGAGCAGTACTTC. Amino acids: CASSQEGRAYEQYF.

The chain couples TRBV7-2 to TRBJ2-3, with 14 bases fitting TRBD2. V dropped 5 bases and J dropped 3; count of bases not matched to a gene: 4. Looked up from germline, CDR1 is SGHTA and CDR2 is FQGNSA. CDR3 length: 16 amino acids. In DNA form, the CDR3 reads TGTGCCAGCAGCCCCGGGACTAGCGGGAGTACAGATACGCAGTATTTT. Translated: CASSPGTSGSTDTQYF. The full variable domain, in which reference TRBV7-2 and TRBJ2-3 provide the parts outside the CDR3, is GAGVSQSPSNKVTEKGKDVELRCDPISGHTALYWYRQSLGQGLEFLIYFQGNSAPDKSGLPSDRFSAERTGGSVSTLTIQRTQQEDSAVYLCASSPGTSGSTDTQYFGPGTRLTVL.

The chain couples TRBV5-1 to TRBJ1-3; tentative D call: TRBD1 (6 bases). V lost 4 bases and J lost 0, with 23 bases in between. The CDR3 is 19 residues long. The V gene's germline CDR1 is SGHRS and CDR2 YFSETQ. The CDR3 bases are TGCGCCAGCAGCCCACACCGGCTATCTGGACAGAACTCTGGAAACACCATATATTTT. Translation gives CASSPHRLSGQNSGNTIYF.

The CDR3 sequence: CSVEGPNTEAFF. CDR3 in DNA: TGCAGCGTTGAGGGGCCTAACACTGAAGCTTTCTTT. The gene calls are TRBV29-1 and TRBJ1-1; possible D gene TRBD1, 5 bases. Germline loops: CDR1 SQVTM, CDR2 ANQGSEA. The ends were cut back, 3 bases at V and 2 bases at J, with 7 bases in the middle. The length of the CDR3 is 12 residues.

The chain combines TRBV7-3 with TRBJ1-5; no clear D. Per germline, CDR1 SGHTA and CDR2 FQGTGA. This CDR3 comprises 13 residues. V was cut by 0 bases and J by 3 bases, with 3 bases left in between. The CDR3 DNA reads as TGTGCCAGCAGCTTAACCTACAATCAGCCCCAGCATTTT. It is translated as CASSLTYNQPQHF.

The rearrangement joins TRBV13 to TRBJ1-5, with D perhaps matching TRBD1 (5 bases). The CDR3 has 16 residues. Trimming pared 3 bases from V and 0 bases from J, leaving 12 bases between. Germline V gives CDR1 PRHDT, CDR2 FYEKMQ (reference sequence). For the CDR3, the DNA is TGTGCCAGCAGCTTGGGGGGACCGTATAGCAATCAGCCCCAGCATTTT. It is translated as CASSLGGPYSNQPQHF.